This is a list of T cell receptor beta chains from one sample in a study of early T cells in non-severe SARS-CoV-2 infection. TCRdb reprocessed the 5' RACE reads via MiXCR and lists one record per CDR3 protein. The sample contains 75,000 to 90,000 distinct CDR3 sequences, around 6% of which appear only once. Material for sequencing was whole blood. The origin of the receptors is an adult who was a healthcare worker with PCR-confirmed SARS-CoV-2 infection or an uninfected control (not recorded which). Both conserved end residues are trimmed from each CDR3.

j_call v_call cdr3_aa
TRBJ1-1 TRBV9 ASDNGGTEAF
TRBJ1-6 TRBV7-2 ASQTRGESNSPLH
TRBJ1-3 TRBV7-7 ASSLGQGAGNTIY
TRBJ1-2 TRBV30 AWSQVNYGYT
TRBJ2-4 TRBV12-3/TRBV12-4 ASSWGLRGNIQY
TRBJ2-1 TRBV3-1 ASSGDRTGINEQF
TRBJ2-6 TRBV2 ASTDGTARSGANVLT
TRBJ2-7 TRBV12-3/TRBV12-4 ASSLEYEQY
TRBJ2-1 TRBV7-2 ASSLRGSVDNEQF
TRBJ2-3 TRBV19 ASRGDSTDTQY
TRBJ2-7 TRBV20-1 SATPGHNLAYEQY
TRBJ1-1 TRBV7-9 ASSRMGQGPLNTEAF
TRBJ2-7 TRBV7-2 ASRTGTGSAEQY
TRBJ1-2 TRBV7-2 ASSLMQGNYGYT
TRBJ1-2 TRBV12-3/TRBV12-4 ASSLGQPYGYT
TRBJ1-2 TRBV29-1 SVEEGLIYT
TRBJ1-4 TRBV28 ASSPGGPDEKLF
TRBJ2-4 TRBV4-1 ASSRMGLSENIQY
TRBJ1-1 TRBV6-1 ASSDRSRTEAF
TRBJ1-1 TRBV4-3 ASSQVKNTEAF
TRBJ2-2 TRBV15 ATSRDRGLLGELF
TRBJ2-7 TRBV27 ASSLVGKTSGSYEQY
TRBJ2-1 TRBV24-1 ATRSAGVAYNEQF
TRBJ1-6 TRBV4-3 ASSQEELNSPLH
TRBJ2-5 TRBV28 ASSRRLRPSHETQY
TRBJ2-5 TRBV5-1 ASSAGQVVGQETQY
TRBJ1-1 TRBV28 ASSFGNTEAF
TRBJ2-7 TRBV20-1 SANRQGYNEQY
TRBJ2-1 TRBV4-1 ASSQESGASYNEQF
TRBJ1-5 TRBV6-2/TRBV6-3 ASSQSGTGYTQH
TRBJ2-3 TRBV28 ASSTFDTQY
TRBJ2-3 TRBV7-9 ASSPTRAGSTDTQY
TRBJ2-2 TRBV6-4 ASSDGDTGELF
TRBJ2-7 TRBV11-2 ASSLELASFEQY
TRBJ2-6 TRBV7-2 ASSYRVGAGANVLT
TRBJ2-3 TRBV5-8 ASSLGLAGGTDTQY
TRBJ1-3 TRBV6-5 ASSYALSGVRGNTIY